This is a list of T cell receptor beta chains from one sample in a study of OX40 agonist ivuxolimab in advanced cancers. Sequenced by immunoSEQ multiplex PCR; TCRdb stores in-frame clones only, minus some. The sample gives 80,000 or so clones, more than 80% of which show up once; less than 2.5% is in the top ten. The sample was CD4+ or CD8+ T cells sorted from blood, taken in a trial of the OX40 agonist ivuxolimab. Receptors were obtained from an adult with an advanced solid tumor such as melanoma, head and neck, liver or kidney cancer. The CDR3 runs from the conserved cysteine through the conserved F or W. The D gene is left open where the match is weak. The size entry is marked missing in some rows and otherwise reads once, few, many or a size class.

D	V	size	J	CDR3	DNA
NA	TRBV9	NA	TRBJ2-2	CASSGLDRFNTGELFF	TGTGCCAGCAGCGGACTAGACAGATTTAACACCGGGGAGCTGTTTTTT
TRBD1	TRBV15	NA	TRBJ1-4	CATSKGADEKLFF	TGTGCCACCAGCAAGGGGGCGGATGAAAAACTGTTTTTT
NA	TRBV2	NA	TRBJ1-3	CASSVSGSGNTIYF	TGTGCCAGCAGTGTTTCAGGTTCCGGAAACACCATATATTTT
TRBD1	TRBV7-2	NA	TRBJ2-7	CASSLGPGTAYEQYF	TGTGCCAGCAGCTTAGGCCCCGGGACAGCCTACGAGCAGTACTTC
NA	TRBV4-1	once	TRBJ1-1	CASSQDEGLNTEAFF	TGCGCCAGCAGCCAAGATGAGGGACTGAACACTGAAGCTTTCTTT
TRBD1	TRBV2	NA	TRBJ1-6	CASKGQDNSPLHF	TGTGCCAGCAAGGGACAGGATAATTCACCCCTCCACTTT
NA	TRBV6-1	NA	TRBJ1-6	CASSVDRPLAGSPLHF	TGTGCCAGCAGTGTCGACAGGCCCTTGGCAGGTTCACCCCTCCACTTT
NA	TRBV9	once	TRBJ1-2	CASSALGGGYTF	TGTGCCAGCAGCGCCCTCGGAGGAGGCTACACCTTC
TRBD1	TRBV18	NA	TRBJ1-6	CASSPGQGNHNSPLHF	TGTGCCAGCTCACCGGGACAGGGGAACCATAATTCACCCCTCCACTTT
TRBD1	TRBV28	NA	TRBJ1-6	CASSFKDRGPPLHF	TGTGCCAGCAGTTTCAAAGACAGGGGGCCACCCCTCCACTTT
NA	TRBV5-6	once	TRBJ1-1	CASSSGPETEAFF	TGTGCCAGCAGCTCTGGACCGGAGACTGAAGCTTTCTTT
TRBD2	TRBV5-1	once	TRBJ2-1	CASSQTSGRGNEQFF	TGCGCCAGCAGTCAGACTAGCGGAAGGGGCAATGAGCAGTTCTTC
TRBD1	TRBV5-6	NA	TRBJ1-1	CASSPGQGTLEAFF	TGTGCCAGCAGCCCCGGACAGGGAACCCTTGAAGCTTTCTTT
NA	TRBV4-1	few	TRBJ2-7	CASSQDFGVSYEQYF	TGCGCCAGCAGCCAAGATTTCGGGGTCTCCTACGAGCAGTACTTC
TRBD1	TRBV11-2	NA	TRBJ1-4	CASRSGRGRTNEKLFF	TGTGCCAGCAGGAGCGGGAGGGGGCGAACTAATGAAAAACTGTTTTTT
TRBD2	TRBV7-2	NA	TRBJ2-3	CASSLATSGGADTQYF	TGTGCCAGCAGCTTAGCCACTAGCGGGGGTGCAGATACGCAGTATTTT
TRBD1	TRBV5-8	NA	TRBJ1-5	CASSLWQGGNQPQHF	TGTGCCAGCAGCTTGTGGCAGGGGGGAAATCAGCCCCAGCATTTT
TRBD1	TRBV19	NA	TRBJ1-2	CASSFRSGTGNYGYTF	TGTGCCAGTAGTTTTAGGAGCGGGACAGGGAACTATGGCTACACCTTC
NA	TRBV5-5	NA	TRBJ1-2	CASSQAEGTTSGYTF	TGTGCCAGCAGCCAAGCAGAGGGAACGACTTCTGGCTACACCTTC
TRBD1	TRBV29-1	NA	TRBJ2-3	CSAWRTGTDTQYF	TGCAGCGCCTGGCGGACAGGGACAGATACGCAGTATTTT
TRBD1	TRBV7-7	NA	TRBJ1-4	CASSLGQGTGEKLFF	TGTGCCAGCAGCTTAGGACAGGGTACGGGGGAAAAACTGTTTTTT
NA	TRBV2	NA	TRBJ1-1	CASSNREKAFF	TGTGCCAGCAGTAACAGGGAGAAAGCTTTCTTT
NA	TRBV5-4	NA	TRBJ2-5	CASSIRGSETQYF	TGTGCCAGCAGCATACGAGGCTCCGAGACCCAGTACTTC
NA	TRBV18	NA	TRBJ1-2	CASSPTAGPGYTF	TGTGCCAGCTCACCAACGGCAGGGCCCGGCTACACCTTC
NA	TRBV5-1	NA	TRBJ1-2	CASTPGVASDGYTF	TGCGCCAGCACCCCCGGAGTGGCCTCGGATGGCTACACCTTC
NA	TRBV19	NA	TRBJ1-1	CASSKYNSEAFF	TGTGCCAGTAGTAAATACAACTCTGAAGCTTTCTTT
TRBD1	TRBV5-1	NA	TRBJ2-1	CASTIGQGINEQFF	TGCGCCAGCACGATCGGACAGGGAATCAATGAGCAGTTCTTC
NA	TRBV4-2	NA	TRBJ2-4	CASSQDPGMAKNIQYF	TGTGCCAGCAGCCAAGACCCAGGCATGGCCAAAAACATTCAGTACTTC
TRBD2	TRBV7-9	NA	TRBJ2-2	CASNRGRGNTGELFF	TGTGCCAGCAACAGAGGGAGGGGAAACACCGGGGAGCTGTTTTTT
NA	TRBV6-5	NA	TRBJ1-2	CASRIQGSHGYTF	TGTGCCAGCAGAATCCAGGGGTCCCATGGCTACACCTTC
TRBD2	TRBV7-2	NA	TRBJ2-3	CASSPRLASTDTQYF	TGTGCCAGCAGCCCGAGACTAGCTAGCACAGATACGCAGTATTTT
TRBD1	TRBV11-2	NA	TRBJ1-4	CASSLGGGGATNEKLFF	TGTGCCAGCAGCCTAGGAGGAGGGGGCGCAACTAATGAAAAACTGTTTTTT
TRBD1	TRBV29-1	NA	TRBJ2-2	CSVPEGATTGELFF	TGCAGCGTACCTGAGGGGGCGACCACCGGGGAGCTGTTTTTT
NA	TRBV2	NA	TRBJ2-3	CASSEALAVDTQYF	TGTGCCAGCAGTGAAGCGCTTGCCGTGGATACGCAGTATTTT
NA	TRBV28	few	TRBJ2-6	CASSYAPRANVLTF	TGTGCCAGCAGTTACGCCCCACGGGCCAACGTCCTGACTTTC
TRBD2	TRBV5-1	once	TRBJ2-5	CASSQGLAGFGQETQYF	TGCGCCAGCAGCCAGGGACTAGCGGGGTTCGGTCAAGAGACCCAGTACTTC
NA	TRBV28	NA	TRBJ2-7	CASSSKIRSSYEQYF	TGTGCCAGCAGCTCCAAAATCCGGAGCTCCTACGAGCAGTACTTC
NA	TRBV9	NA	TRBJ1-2	CASSVGQDGGYTF	TGTGCCAGCAGCGTAGGACAGGACGGCGGCTACACCTTC
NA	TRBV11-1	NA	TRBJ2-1	CASSLARGFGEQFF	TGTGCCAGCAGCTTAGCGAGGGGATTCGGTGAGCAGTTCTTC
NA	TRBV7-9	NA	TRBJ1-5	CASSAGRGQPQHF	TGTGCCAGCAGCGCTGGCCGGGGTCAGCCCCAGCATTTT
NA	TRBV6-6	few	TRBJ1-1	CASRVREAFF	TGTGCCAGCAGGGTCCGAGAAGCTTTCTTT
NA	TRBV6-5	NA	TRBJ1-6	CASSYDPSAGGSPLHF	TGTGCCAGCAGTTACGATCCGTCCGCCGGTGGGTCACCCCTCCACTTT
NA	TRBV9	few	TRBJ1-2	CASSVGHGGYGYTF	TGTGCCAGCAGCGTAGGACACGGTGGGTATGGCTACACCTTC
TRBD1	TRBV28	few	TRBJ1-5	CASSWRDRGNQPQHF	TGTGCCAGCAGTTGGAGGGACAGGGGTAATCAGCCCCAGCATTTT
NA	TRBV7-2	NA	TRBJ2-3	CASSTALLDTQYF	TGTGCCAGCAGTACGGCGTTGTTGGATACGCAGTATTTT
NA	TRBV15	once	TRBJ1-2	CATSRDGDNNYGYTF	TGTGCCACCAGCAGAGACGGGGACAATAACTATGGCTACACCTTC
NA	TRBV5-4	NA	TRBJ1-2	CASSGAGPSYGYTF	TGTGCCAGCAGTGGGGCAGGCCCTTCCTATGGCTACACCTTC
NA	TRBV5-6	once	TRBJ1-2	CASTLDRNYGYTF	TGTGCCAGCACCTTAGACAGAAACTATGGCTACACCTTC
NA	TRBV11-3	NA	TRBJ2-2	CASSPRTVNTGELFF	TGTGCCAGCAGCCCGAGGACAGTGAACACCGGGGAGCTGTTTTTT
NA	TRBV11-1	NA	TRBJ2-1	CASQRRNEQFF	TGTGCCAGCCAGCGGAGGAATGAGCAGTTCTTC
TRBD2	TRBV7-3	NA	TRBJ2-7	CASSLTSGSTYEQYF	TGTGCCAGCAGTCTTACTAGCGGGAGTACCTACGAGCAGTACTTC
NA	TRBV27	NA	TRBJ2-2	CASSIYGTHHTGELFF	TGTGCCAGCAGCATATACGGGACACATCACACCGGGGAGCTGTTTTTT
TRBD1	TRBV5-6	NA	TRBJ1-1	CASSLGGQRFTEAFF	TGTGCCAGCAGCTTGGGGGGACAGAGGTTCACTGAAGCTTTCTTT
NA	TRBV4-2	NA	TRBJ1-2	CASSQDRQSVGYGYTF	TGTGCCAGCAGCCAAGACCGACAGAGTGTAGGCTATGGCTACACCTTC
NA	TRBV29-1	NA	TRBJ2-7	CSVGFGPEQYF	TGCAGCGTTGGATTTGGCCCCGAGCAGTACTTC
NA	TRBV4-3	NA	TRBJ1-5	CASSQSGNQPQHF	TGCGCCAGCAGCCAGTCAGGCAATCAGCCCCAGCATTTT
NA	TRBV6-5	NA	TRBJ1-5	CASGIMQPQHF	TGTGCCAGCGGAATAATGCAGCCCCAGCATTTT
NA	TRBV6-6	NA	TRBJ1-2	CASSVDGSYGYTF	TGTGCCAGCAGTGTGGACGGATCCTATGGCTACACCTTC